This T cell receptor beta chain was sequenced during a study of CD8 T cells in Susac syndrome. The V segment lost 3 bases and the J segment 7 bases; nucleotides outside the gene matches: 7. CDR1 is SQVTM and CDR2 is ANQGSEA in the germline V gene. CDR3 size: 14 residues. An input of about 0.5 to 1 ug of RNA was subjected to reverse transcription using random hexamers. TCRdb ran MiXCR on the immunoSEQ multiplex PCR reads and lists one entry per CDR3 protein. The top ten hold approximately 0.18% of the sample, which has 250,000 to 300,000 distinct CDR3 sequences, about 89% seen once. The rearrangement uses TRBV29-1 and TRBJ2-7, with TRBD1 matching over 12 bases. Sequencing input: CD8+ T cells from PBMCs. The clonotype comes from a human donor with multiple sclerosis. CDR3 in DNA: TGCAGCGTTGATCCCGGGACAGGGGGCGAAGAGCAGTACTTC. Translating gives CSVDPGTGGEEQYF.